These 6 T cell receptor beta chains were all obtained from the same sample, sequenced in a study of cytomegalovirus exposure and HLA in healthy donors. Vbeta (60) and Jbeta (13) primers were used in the PCR. Measured with immunoSEQ multiplex PCR; TCRdb has only the in-frame clones, and not every one. This table holds about 250,000 clones, around 80% found once. The specimen sequenced was PBMCs. All receptors come from a boy between 10 and 17 years old in good health and CMV-seronegative.

The chain carries TRBV4-2 and TRBJ1-1; D might be TRBD1 (5 bases). This CDR3 comprises 14 residues. V was cut by 0 bases and J by 12 bases, with 17 bases left in between. Looked up from germline, CDR1 is LGHNA and CDR2 is YNFKEQ. The CDR3 is CASSQDLVGLGPFF. CDR3 nucleotides: TGTGCCAGCAGCCAAGATTTGGTGGGACTTGGGCCTTTCTTT.

V and J are TRBV7-6 and TRBJ1-5; 7 nucleotides align to TRBD1. The CDR3 loop spans 15 amino acids. Germline CDR1 SGHVS, CDR2 FNYEAQ. The trim removed 5 bases at V and 3 bases at J, leaving 7 bases unmatched. The CDR3 DNA follows: TGTGCCAGCAGCGAGGGACAGTTTCCCAATCAGCCCCAGCATTTT. Its translation is CASSEGQFPNQPQHF.

As to this clone: The junction and the germline gene differ at one end; a read error may be behind it. The chain uses TRBV7-7 and TRBJ2-1, with D perhaps matching TRBD2 (6 bases). The germline gives CDR1 SSHAT, CDR2 FNYEAQ (reference sequence). The CDR3 has 14 residues. The CDR3 region has the DNA TGTGCTAGCAGCTTAGTCGGGGGAGGCAATGAGCAGTTCTTC. Its protein product is CASSLVGGGNEQFF.

The chain combines TRBV27 with TRBJ1-2; TRBD1 matches 8 bases. V gave up 6 bases and J gave up 4 bases; unmatched junction bases: 4. Germline CDR1 MNHEY, CDR2 SMNVEV (reference sequence). CDR3 length equals 13 residues. CDR3 bases: TGTGCCAGCAGACCTACAGGGGGCTATGGCTACACCTTC. Its protein product is CASRPTGGYGYTF.

This rearrangement joins TRBV6-5 to TRBJ2-7; 9 nucleotides match TRBD1. V dropped 5 bases and J dropped 4; count of bases not matched to a gene: 6. Germline CDR1 is MNHEY and CDR2 is SVGAGI. The CDR3 runs to 14 residues. CDR3: CASSPGTGIYEQYF. The CDR3 nucleotides are TGTGCCAGCAGTCCCGGGACAGGGATTTACGAGCAGTACTTC.

The chain is built from TRBV5-4 and TRBJ2-3; 16 nucleotides agree with TRBD2. CDR3 length: 18 residues. Trimming cost V 3 bases and J 0 bases; bases outside gene matches: 4. Germline lookup yields CDR1 SGHNT and CDR2 YYREEE (reference sequence). DNA for the CDR3: TGTGCCAGCAGCTGGAAGGGACTAGCGGGAGGGAGCACAGATACGCAGTATTTT. This encodes CASSWKGLAGGSTDTQYF.